This T cell receptor beta chain came from a study of breast tumors, draining lymph nodes, adjacent tissues. Overall study results and limits: Most tumor T cells seemingly derive from lymph node, then expand in tumor. That most tumor T cells come from lymph nodes remained unproven. Tumor TCR diversity was below lymph nodes but above nontumor tissue. Luminal-like breast cancer showed significantly greater tumor-nontumor repertoire similarity than basal-like breast cancer did.

J was trimmed by 5 bases and V by 4 bases; bases with no gene match: 5. The CDR3 is 14 residues long. Germline V gives CDR1 SGHAT, CDR2 FQNNGV. This clonotype was seen a handful of times. Its antigen is not identified. A read error is possible here, since a much larger clone lies one base away. TCRdb re-called the multiplex PCR reads with MiXCR, one entry per CDR3 protein. The sample holds approximately 230,000 distinct CDR3 sequences, 34% seen once. Breast cancer patients provided tissue from their axillary draining lymph nodes. Sequenced sample: axillary lymph node tissue. V usage is TRBV11-2 and J usage is TRBJ2-5; TRBD1 matches at 9 bases. This TCR was recovered from a female donor with breast cancer. Some clones in this sample may be carry-over from other donors' samples. CDR3 in DNA: TGTGCCAGCAGCTCAGGACAGGGGTCTGAGACCCAGTACTTC. Translated, it gives CASSSGQGSETQYF. Together with reference TRBV11-2 and TRBJ2-5, the CDR3 gives the full variable domain: EAGVAQSPRYKIIEKRQSVAFWCNPISGHATLYWYQQILGQGPKLLIQFQNNGVVDDSQLPKDRFSAERLKGVDSTLKIQPAKLEDSAVYLCASSSGQGSETQYFGPGTRLLVL.